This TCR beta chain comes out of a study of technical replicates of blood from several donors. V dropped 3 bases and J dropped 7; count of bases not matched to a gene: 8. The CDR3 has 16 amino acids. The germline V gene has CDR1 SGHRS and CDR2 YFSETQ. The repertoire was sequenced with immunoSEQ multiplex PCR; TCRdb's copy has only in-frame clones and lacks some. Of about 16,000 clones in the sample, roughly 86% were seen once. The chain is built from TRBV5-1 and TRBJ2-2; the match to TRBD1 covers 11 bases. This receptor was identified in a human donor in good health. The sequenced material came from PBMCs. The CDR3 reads CASSSLGQGASGELFF. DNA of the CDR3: TGCGCCAGCAGCTCCTTAGGACAGGGGGCTAGCGGGGAGCTGTTTTTT.